A selection of T cell receptor beta chains follows, all from one sample in a study of monozygotic twins with inflammatory bowel disease. TCRdb reanalyzed the 5' RACE reads and collapses them to one entry per CDR3 protein, without DNA. The record lists approximately 160,000 distinct CDR3 sequences, of which the ten most abundant hold approximately 7%. Specimen: blood. The receptor set was obtained from a human donor with ulcerative colitis or Crohn's disease, or a healthy co-twin of an affected twin (not recorded which). The CDR3 runs from the conserved cysteine through the conserved F or W.

j_call,v_call,cdr3_aa
TRBJ2-1,TRBV5-1,CASSYPGVVPSSYNEQFF
TRBJ2-7,TRBV2,CASTRGSGGGYEQYF
TRBJ1-1,TRBV11-2,CASTLGGSRGKRTEAFF
TRBJ1-6,TRBV6-5,CASSHGGILSYNSPLHF
TRBJ2-1,TRBV20-1,CSAHVAGGPTNEQFF
TRBJ2-3,TRBV7-2,CASSSIGGSTDTQYF
TRBJ2-5,TRBV29-1,CSVPDRARETQYF
TRBJ2-1,TRBV14,CASGIFGEQFF
TRBJ2-3,TRBV20-1,CSAQGGTSPYF
TRBJ1-3,TRBV14,CASSQVPGNTIYF
TRBJ1-1,TRBV5-5,CASSSHAGVETEAFF
TRBJ1-2,TRBV10-2,CASSETGQVYGYTF
TRBJ2-7,TRBV5-1,CASSAWTSGTLDEQYF
TRBJ2-7,TRBV5-1,CASSLVGTTYEQYF
TRBJ1-6,TRBV5-4,CASSLVLSIGISKRNNSPLHF
TRBJ1-1,TRBV5-1,CASSLPGAGTEAFF
TRBJ2-7,TRBV3-1,CASSRGQGYEQYF
TRBJ2-3,TRBV7-3,CASSSYYGTDTQYF
TRBJ1-1,TRBV5-4,CASSLEGFSNRWTEAFF
TRBJ2-3,TRBV18,CASSPANTQYF
TRBJ2-3,TRBV20-1,CSARALSGGAGDTQYF
TRBJ2-2,TRBV20-1,CSAPTLSTGELFF
TRBJ1-2,TRBV7-9,CASSSDVYGYTF
TRBJ2-6,TRBV7-2,CASSFWGGANGANVLTF
TRBJ2-7,TRBV20-1,CSAPNPHKALFLYEQYF
TRBJ2-1,TRBV2,CASRRQGALGGQFF
TRBJ2-7,TRBV15,CATSRGVGGEQYF
TRBJ1-5,TRBV10-1,CASPQGRGPQHF
TRBJ2-1,TRBV27,CASRGPNNEQFF
TRBJ2-2,TRBV11-2,CAIPRVTGELFF
TRBJ2-1,TRBV6-5,CASSSGLADYNEQFF
TRBJ2-7,TRBV6-5,CASSYSMLPVDYEQYF
TRBJ2-5,TRBV12-3/TRBV12-4,CASSPTSGQETQNF
TRBJ2-3,TRBV18,CASSNTWGTTDTQYF
TRBJ2-3,TRBV28,CASSLVGGPGGDTQYF
TRBJ1-2,TRBV5-3,CARSNLRVAYGYTF
TRBJ1-1,TRBV3-1,CASSQEWYTEAFF
TRBJ2-3,TRBV28,CASSTGRKGGTDTQYF
TRBJ1-3,TRBV3-1,CASSRISGIGNTIYF
TRBJ2-1,TRBV2,CASSDGLGSYNEQFF
TRBJ1-5,TRBV12-3/TRBV12-4,CASSPTGGGNQPQHF
TRBJ1-1,TRBV7-2,CANSRNTEAFF
TRBJ1-1,TRBV20-1,CSARMRDRVNTEAFF
TRBJ2-3,TRBV5-1,CASRLAGGRGLAQYF
TRBJ2-7,TRBV20-1,CSAREQGYLYEQYF
TRBJ2-1,TRBV11-2,CASRGTSGRANEQFF
TRBJ1-2,TRBV6-1,CASSRGIWTDYGYTF
TRBJ1-5,TRBV10-3,CAISGGPSDVEPQHF
TRBJ2-4,TRBV29-1,CSVEVAKNIQYF